Below, 8 T cell receptor beta chains from the same sample are listed, as sequenced in a study of Graves' ophthalmopathy and Graves' hyperthyroidism. Amplification of the TCR beta CDR3 regions used RNA transcripts (as template). RT-PCR was first run with HTBI primers, then multiplex PCR in a second round. TCRdb re-called the multiplex PCR reads through MiXCR, storing one row per CDR3 protein. The sample records 600,000 to 650,000 distinct CDR3 sequences, about a fifth being singletons. Material for sequencing was peripheral blood. The source of these receptors is a woman under 30 with stable Graves' hyperthyroidism. Some clones in this sample may be carry-over from other donors' samples.

This sequence joins TRBV12-3 or TRBV12-4 and TRBJ2-7, with a tentative D call TRBD1 (5 bases). V lost 8 bases to trimming and J lost 5 bases, with 16 bases between them. The CDR3 has 13 amino acids. CDR3 in amino acids: CASGPQGLDEQYF. The CDR3 nucleotides read TGTGCCAGCGGTCCCCAGGGTCTCGACGAGCAGTACTTC.

This clonotype was seen ten or more times. The rearrangement joins TRBV5-1 to TRBJ2-7; D gene ambiguous. The CDR3 has 13 amino acids. V shed 4 bases and J shed 4 bases, with 12 bases lying between them. CDR1 SGHRS and CDR2 YFSETQ come from the germline V gene. The CDR3 nucleotides read TGCGCCAGCAGCCTCCCCGTTGCTTACGAGCAGTACTTC. It yields the protein CASSLPVAYEQYF.

This clonotype was recorded many times. The CDR3 DNA sequence: TGTGCCAGCAGTGACAGGGGATGGAGCAATCAGCCCCAGCATTTT. It specifies CASSDRGWSNQPQHF. V and J are TRBV6-1 and TRBJ1-5, with D perhaps matching TRBD1 (6 bases). Germline lookup yields CDR1 MNHNS and CDR2 SASEGT. Trimming stripped 3 bases from V and 1 base from J, with 10 bases between. This CDR3 spans 15 amino acids.

This clonotype was recorded many times. J is TRBJ1-2 and V is TRBV12-5, with D possibly TRBD1 on 5 matching bases. The CDR3 is 13 amino acids. V was pared by 6 bases and J by 8 bases, with 16 bases between. Germline CDR1 reads LGHNT; CDR2 reads FRNRAP. CDR3 amino acids: CASGVPGSRGYTF. CDR3 nucleotides: TGTGCTAGTGGCGTCCCAGGGTCTCGCGGCTACACCTTC.

This clonotype appeared a single time. In DNA, the CDR3 is TGCAGTGCTAGGGCCAAATCCTCTAACTATGGCTACACCTTC. This codes for CSARAKSSNYGYTF. This sequence joins TRBV20-1 and TRBJ1-2, with D unresolved. V lost 3 bases to trimming and J lost 0 bases, with 11 bases between them. Germline V gene lookup returns CDR1 DFQATT and CDR2 SNEGSKA (reference sequence). The CDR3 covers 14 residues.

This clonotype was counted at least ten times. The chain is built from TRBV9 and TRBJ2-2; D is undetermined. Trimming cost V 0 bases and J 0 bases, with 12 bases left between them. Germline V CDR1 and CDR2: SGDLS, YYNGEE. There are 17 residues in the CDR3. The CDR3 DNA is TGTGCCAGCAGCGTAGATGAGGCAAACCCGAACACCGGGGAGCTGTTTTTT. As protein: CASSVDEANPNTGELFF.

This clonotype was found many times. This chain connects TRBV19 to TRBJ1-5, with TRBD1 matching 9 bases. The V and J ends lost 3 bases and 3 bases, in that order; junction bases with no gene match: 9. CDR1 and CDR2 (germline): LNHDA, SQIVND (reference sequence). This CDR3 region has 17 residues. The CDR3 loop is CASSIPPGTGPNQPQHF. The CDR3 DNA follows: TGTGCCAGTAGTATTCCCCCCGGGACAGGGCCCAATCAGCCCCAGCATTTT.

The rearrangement links TRBV5-1 to TRBJ1-1, with a weak D call TRBD1 (6 bases). The germline V gene has CDR1 SGHRS and CDR2 YFSETQ. The CDR3 consists of 15 residues. V lost 0 bases to trimming and J lost 4 bases, with 13 bases between them. DNA of the CDR3: TGCGCCAGCAGCTTGGGGGGGCAGGCGGGCACTGAAGCTTTCTTT. Protein: CASSLGGQAGTEAFF.